Listed below are T cell receptor beta chains from one sample, sequenced in a study of blood T cell repertoires in COVID-19. Clones were sequenced by immunoSEQ multiplex PCR, and TCRdb holds only the in-frame ones, with some missing. Here the sample spans some 290,000 clones, roughly 86% being singletons. The sequencing input was PBMCs or T cells enriched from blood (not recorded which). The receptors derive from a woman aged 25 to 39 who had recovered from COVID-19. Both conserved end residues are part of each CDR3. D genes are given only for firm matches. Clone size is given for some rows only: seen once, a few or many times, or a class if the clone is expanded.

clone size	V gene	J gene	D gene	CDR3 DNA	CDR3 protein
-	TRBV2	TRBJ2-1	-	TGTGCCAGCAGTGAATTAGCAAGCGGAACCTACAATGAGCAGTTCTTC	CASSELASGTYNEQFF
-	TRBV5-4	TRBJ2-7	TRBD2	TGTGCCAGCAGCTTGCTCGGGAGGCGCGACGAGCAGTACTTC	CASSLLGRRDEQYF
-	TRBV18	TRBJ2-7	-	TGTGCCAGCTCAAATGAAGTCGGTGGGAGGGGGAGCTCCTACGAGCAGTACTTC	CASSNEVGGRGSSYEQYF
-	TRBV28	TRBJ1-2	-	TGTGCCAGCAGTGAGAGGGCTTCGGCAAGTGCCTATGGCTACACCTTC	CASSERASASAYGYTF
-	TRBV7-9	TRBJ1-1	-	TGTGCCAGCAGCTTCTCTGAAGCTTTCTTT	CASSFSEAFF
-	TRBV19	TRBJ2-2	TRBD2	TGTGCCAGTAGGCTACTAGCGGGAGTTGCGGCCGGGGAGCTGTTTTTT	CASRLLAGVAAGELFF
-	TRBV7-7	TRBJ2-7	TRBD2	TGTGCTAGCAGCTTAGGTGGTAGCGGGGGTTCCTACGAGCAGTACTTC	CASSLGGSGGSYEQYF
-	TRBV7-2	TRBJ2-3	-	TGTGCCAGCAGCCAACTGCCTAGCGCCTACACAGATACGCAGTATTTT	CASSQLPSAYTDTQYF
-	TRBV3-1/TRBV3-2	TRBJ1-6	-	TGTGCCAGCAGCCCCCTTCCCGCGTCTGCTCATTCACCCCTCCACTTT	CASSPLPASAHSPLHF
-	TRBV30	TRBJ1-6	TRBD1	TGTGCCTGTATGACAGGGCTTCGGAATTCACCCCTCCACTTT	CACMTGLRNSPLHF
once	TRBV6-6	TRBJ1-5	TRBD1	TGTGCCAGCATGGACAGGGGGTATGGCAATCAGCCCCAGCATTTT	CASMDRGYGNQPQHF
-	TRBV10-3	TRBJ2-3	TRBD2	TGTGCCATCAGGGGGGCTAGCGGGACGGCAGATACGCAGTATTTT	CAIRGASGTADTQYF
-	TRBV6-2/TRBV6-3	TRBJ2-2	TRBD2	TGTGCCAGCAGTTACCCAACTAGCGGGACCGGGGAGCTGTTTTTT	CASSYPTSGTGELFF
-	TRBV11-3	TRBJ2-1	-	TGTGCCAGCAGCTTCGGGGCCTACAATGAGCAGTTCTTC	CASSFGAYNEQFF
-	TRBV19	TRBJ2-1	-	TGTGCCAGTAGTATGCAGGTTTACTCCTACAATGAGCAGTTCTTC	CASSMQVYSYNEQFF
-	TRBV18	TRBJ1-1	-	TGTGCCAGCTCACCCAACCGGGACACGAACACTGAAGCTTTCTTT	CASSPNRDTNTEAFF
-	TRBV6-1	TRBJ1-5	TRBD1	TGTGCCAGCGACAGGGGGTCTGTTCAGCCCCAGCATTTT	CASDRGSVQPQHF
-	TRBV18	TRBJ2-4	TRBD1	TGTGCCAGCTCACCGGGACAGGGGGCTTCAAACATTCAGTACTTC	CASSPGQGASNIQYF
-	TRBV5-5	TRBJ1-6	-	TGTGCCAGCAGCTCAAGGACAGCCCTCATCCCCCTCCACTTT	CASSSRTALIPLHF
once	TRBV6-5	TRBJ1-1	TRBD1	TGTGCCAGCAGTTACGACAGGGTGCATCCCAACACTGAAGCTTTCTTT	CASSYDRVHPNTEAFF
-	TRBV2	TRBJ1-3	-	TGTGCCAGCATCGCGGAGCTCTACGAAAACACCATATATTTT	CASIAELYENTIYF
-	TRBV19	TRBJ2-1	-	TGTGCCAGTAGTACTACGGGAGTGAGAAATGAGCAGTTCTTC	CASSTTGVRNEQFF
-	TRBV7-3	TRBJ1-1	-	TGTGCCAGCAGCTTAACGTTCGGGGGGAGTAGGACTGAAGCTTTCTTT	CASSLTFGGSRTEAFF
-	TRBV19	TRBJ2-7	-	TGTGCCAGTAGTATCGGGACTCCCGCCTACGAGCAGTACTTC	CASSIGTPAYEQYF
-	TRBV10-2	TRBJ1-6	-	TGCGCCAGCAGTGTCGGGAGAACCTATAATTCACCCCTCCACTTT	CASSVGRTYNSPLHF
-	TRBV5-1	TRBJ2-2	-	TGCGCCAGCAGCCAAGGTCGGGGAACCGGGGAGCTGTTTTTT	CASSQGRGTGELFF
-	TRBV18	TRBJ2-7	-	TGTGCCAGCGGGACCGGGAGAGGCTACGAGCAGTACTTC	CASGTGRGYEQYF
-	TRBV7-7	TRBJ2-7	TRBD2	TGTGCTAGCAGCTCACCCGGGGGGGAGCAGTACTTC	CASSSPGGEQYF
-	TRBV21-1	TRBJ1-4	-	TGTGCCAGCAGCAACCCGGGGAGGGAAAACCCAACTAATGAAAAACTGTTTTTT	CASSNPGRENPTNEKLFF
-	TRBV5-4	TRBJ2-1	TRBD2	TGTGCCAGCAGCTCCGGGACTAGGGTAGACAATGAGCAGTTCTTC	CASSSGTRVDNEQFF
-	TRBV18	TRBJ2-5	TRBD1	TGTGCCAGCGTACAGGGGGTCCAAGAGACCCAGTACTTC	CASVQGVQETQYF
few	TRBV19	TRBJ1-5	TRBD1	TGTGCCAGTAGTCGCTGGGGACAGGGAACCAATCAGCCCCAGCATTTT	CASSRWGQGTNQPQHF
-	TRBV25-1	TRBJ2-1	-	TGTGCCAGCAGTGAATACTTCAATGAGCAGTTCTTC	CASSEYFNEQFF
-	TRBV6-2/TRBV6-3	TRBJ2-3	-	TGTGCCAGCAGTCGAAAGCGGGATACGCAGTATTTT	CASSRKRDTQYF
few	TRBV6-5	TRBJ1-1	-	TGTGCCAGCAGTTACTCAAGGCAGGGTACGACTGAAGCTTTCTTT	CASSYSRQGTTEAFF
-	TRBV3-1/TRBV3-2	TRBJ2-3	-	TGTGCCAGCAGCCAAGATCAAGGGGGCGGGATATTCGATACGCAGTATTTT	CASSQDQGGGIFDTQYF
few	TRBV5-1	TRBJ1-3	-	TGCGCCAGCAGCTTGTTAGGGGGCACCATATATTTT	CASSLLGGTIYF
-	TRBV6-5	TRBJ1-6	TRBD1	TGTGCCAGCAGTTACCTCAGGGGGCCTTCACCCCTCCACTTT	CASSYLRGPSPLHF
-	TRBV15	TRBJ2-1	-	TGTGCCACCTGTGAGGCTCTTGGGTTCAATGAGCAGTTCTTC	CATCEALGFNEQFF
-	TRBV2	TRBJ1-6	TRBD1	TGTGCCAGCAGGACACAGGGGGGACCCTATAATTCACCCCTCCACTTT	CASRTQGGPYNSPLHF
-	TRBV5-1	TRBJ1-1	TRBD1	TGCGCCAGCAGCCCCGAGACAGGGACGGCGACTGAAGCTTTCTTT	CASSPETGTATEAFF
-	TRBV3-1/TRBV3-2	TRBJ2-3	TRBD2	TGTGCCAGCAGCCAGCTATCTAGCGGGAGCACAGATACGCAGTATTTT	CASSQLSSGSTDTQYF
-	TRBV9	TRBJ2-3	TRBD2	TGTGCCAGCAGCACCCGACTAGCGGGAGGAGATACGCAGTATTTT	CASSTRLAGGDTQYF